This record looks at one T cell receptor beta chain sequence and its context. The data belong to a study of blood T cell repertoires in COVID-19. Whole-study context: There were acute and convalescent COVID-19 samples, and they came from the United States, Italy and Spain.

The assay was immunoSEQ multiplex PCR, and TCRdb's table has in-frame clones only and misses some. The sample consists of some 7,500 clones, about 83% of them appearing once. The material sequenced was peripheral blood. This TCR came from a woman in her sixties or seventies with active COVID-19.

The CDR3 coding sequence is TGTGCCAGTAGTGCCGACCCGGGACACCCAAAAAACATTCAGTACTTC. It yields the protein CASSADPGHPKNIQYF. The chain combines TRBV19 with TRBJ2-4; D is perhaps TRBD1 (6 bases). Trimming removed 5 bases at V and 4 bases at J, with 18 bases between. The CDR3 totals 16 residues. Germline loops: CDR1 LNHDA, CDR2 SQIVND (reference sequence).